The 6 T cell receptor beta chains listed next were all sequenced from one sample in a study of T-cell reconstitution after alpha-beta-depleted transplantation in children. Unique molecular identifiers were incorporated into the prepared TCRbeta library. TCRdb processed the PCR reads anew with MiXCR; each CDR3 protein has one entry. Here the sample spans a few hundred thousand distinct CDR3 sequences, roughly a quarter being singletons. This specimen consisted of PBMCs, mostly from graft donor cells, obtained 360 days after TCRalphabeta/CD19-depleted stem cell transplant. The receptors were gathered from a female patient between 2 and 15 years old who had a stem cell transplant for congenital amegakaryocytic thrombocytopenia, so the T cells may come from the graft donor.

The chain combines TRBV7-9 with TRBJ2-7; TRBD1 aligns across 8 bases. Trimming took 5 bases from V and 3 from J; bases not matched to a gene: 9. The CDR3 sequence is 15 residues long. Germline-derived CDR1 and CDR2 are SEHNR and FQNEAQ (reference sequence). This CDR3 is CASSTQTGAYYEQYF. The CDR3 DNA sequence: TGTGCCAGCAGCACGCAGACAGGGGCCTACTACGAGCAGTACTTC.

V and J are TRBV29-1 and TRBJ2-2, with 9 bases identical to TRBD1. After removal of 3 bases from V and 5 bases from J, the junction contained 10 bases not matched to a gene. Germline V CDR1 and CDR2: SQVTM, ANQGSEA. This CDR3 spans 16 amino acids. In nucleotides, the CDR3 is TGCAGCGTTGATCGGGGACAGGGTATTCTTACCGGGGAGCTGTTTTTT. It yields the protein CSVDRGQGILTGELFF.

The table lists this clonotype with a few counts. V usage is TRBV7-2 and J usage is TRBJ1-1, with a weak D call TRBD1 (6 bases). This CDR3 contains 15 residues. Looked up from germline, CDR1 is SGHTA and CDR2 is FQGNSA. The V gene lost 5 bases and the J gene lost 3 bases, with 16 bases spanning the gap. The CDR3 sequence: CASSPRRGADTEAFF. The CDR3 coding sequence is TGTGCCAGCAGCCCCAGACGGGGGGCGGACACTGAAGCTTTCTTT.

This clonotype has a handful of counts. The V gene is TRBV20-1, the J gene TRBJ2-3, with TRBD1 matching over 7 bases. This CDR3 is 16 amino acids long. With V trimmed by 6 bases and J by 2 bases, 14 bases remained unmatched. The germline V gene has CDR1 DFQATT and CDR2 SNEGSKA (reference sequence). The CDR3 DNA sequence: TGCAGTGCGGAAGACAGGGTCCAGAATCCCACAGATACGCAGTATTTT. Translation gives CSAEDRVQNPTDTQYF.

This clonotype was seen many times. The chain links TRBV12-3 or TRBV12-4 to TRBJ2-2; D may correspond to TRBD1 or TRBD2 (5 bases each). Trimming stripped 3 bases from V and 9 bases from J, with 11 bases between. CDR3 length: 13 residues. The CDR3 sequence: CASSFDRGRELFF. The CDR3 nucleotides are TGTGCCAGCAGTTTTGATCGGGGACGGGAGCTGTTTTTT.

The gene calls are TRBV12-3 or TRBV12-4 and TRBJ2-7; tentatively, D is TRBD2 (6 bases). The CDR3 sequence is 15 residues long. Deletions cut 5 bases from V and 2 bases from J, with 16 bases between. The CDR3 DNA reads as TGTGCCAGCAGTCCCCCGGGGGAAGCCACCTACGAGCAGTACTTC. Its translation: CASSPPGEATYEQYF.